These 28 T cell receptor beta chains were sequenced from one sample in a study of blood T cell repertoires in COVID-19. Assay: immunoSEQ multiplex PCR; the TCRdb copy retains only in-frame clones and omits some. The sample comprises 140,000 to 150,000 clones, around four fifths of which are singletons, and around 3.1% rests with the top ten. Material: peripheral blood. Source of these receptors: a middle-aged woman with active or convalescent COVID-19.

This clone showed up just once. This chain joins TRBV9 and TRBJ1-5; 9 nucleotides line up with TRBD1. Per germline, CDR1 SGDLS and CDR2 YYNGEE. There are 15 residues in the CDR3. The V and J ends lost 3 bases and 5 bases, in that order; junction bases with no gene match: 6. CDR3 residues: CASSDRDREDQPQHF. CDR3 nucleotides: TGTGCCAGCAGCGACCGGGACAGGGAAGATCAGCCCCAGCATTTT. Full variable domain (outside the CDR3, taken from reference TRBV9 and TRBJ1-5): DSGVTQTPKHLITATGQRVTLRCSPRSGDLSVYWYQQSLDQGLQFLIQYYNGEERAKGNILERFSAQQFPDLHSELNLSSLELGDSALYFCASSDRDREDQPQHFGDGTRLSIL.

The rearrangement uses TRBV7-7 and TRBJ2-2; 9 bases align to TRBD1. This CDR3 comprises 17 residues. Germline values: CDR1 SSHAT, CDR2 FNYEAQ (reference sequence). J lost 5 bases, V lost 6 bases, and 13 bases had no gene match. The CDR3 coding sequence is TGTGCCAGCAGTCCTCAATTACAGGGGGCTAGAACCGGGGAGCTGTTTTTT. Translating gives CASSPQLQGARTGELFF. The complete variable domain, with remaining parts taken from reference TRBV7-7 and TRBJ2-2, reads GAGVSQSPRYKVTKRGQDVTLRCDPISSHATLYWYQQALGQGPEFLTYFNYEAQPDKSGLPSDRFSAERPEGSISTLTIQRTEQRDSAMYRCASSPQLQGARTGELFFGEGSRLTVL.

This clone showed up just once. The V call is TRBV4-2, the J call TRBJ1-2; no clear D gene. This CDR3 has 15 residues. V gave up 0 bases and J gave up 3 bases, with 11 bases separating them. Per the germline V gene, CDR1 is LGHNA and CDR2 is YNFKEQ. The CDR3 coding sequence is TGTGCCAGCAGCCAAGATACTCGGCAGGACTATGGCTACACCTTC. As protein: CASSQDTRQDYGYTF.

The gene calls are TRBV27 and TRBJ1-2; TRBD1 aligns across 7 bases. Per the germline V gene, CDR1 is MNHEY and CDR2 is SMNVEV (reference sequence). This CDR3 is 14 amino acids long. Unmatched junction bases numbered 5, after V lost 5 bases and J lost 2 bases. The CDR3 loop reads CASSPPTGNYGYTF. CDR3 nucleotide sequence: TGTGCCAGCAGTCCGCCGACAGGGAACTATGGCTACACCTTC.

The V call is TRBV6-2 or TRBV6-3, the J call TRBJ2-5; tentatively, D is TRBD2 (5 bases). This CDR3 is 15 amino acids long. Between the trimmed V and J ends, which lost 2 bases and 5 bases, there was a span of 15 bases. Germline V gene data show CDR1 as MNHEY and CDR2 as SVGEGT. The CDR3 reads CASSYGLARGETQYF. CDR3 DNA: TGTGCCAGCAGTTACGGTCTAGCACGAGGGGAGACCCAGTACTTC.

The sample holds one count of this clone. The chain combines TRBV28 with TRBJ1-2; possible D gene TRBD1, 5 bases. Germline V gene sequence: CDR1 MDHEN, CDR2 SYDVKM. The CDR3 has 15 residues. V was cut by 6 bases and J by 4 bases, with 18 bases left in between. The CDR3 DNA reads TGTGCCAGCAGCCTACAGGCGGCTCGCCCCTATGGCTACACCTTC. Amino acid sequence: CASSLQAARPYGYTF.

On this clone itself: Within the sample, other DNA sequences also encode this same CDR3. This sequence joins TRBV29-1 and TRBJ1-1; D remains ambiguous. Germline CDR1 reads SQVTM; CDR2 reads ANQGSEA. Trimming left V 3 bases short and J 1 base short, with 6 bases between. CDR3 length: 12 amino acids. CDR3: CSVDPGNTEAFF. The DNA for the CDR3 is TGCAGCGTTGACCCAGGGAACACTGAAGCTTTCTTT.

This clone was detected a few times. The V and J genes are TRBV11-2 and TRBJ1-6, with 8 bases fitting TRBD1. V was pared by 3 bases and J by 14 bases, with 12 bases of the junction left unmatched. This CDR3 has 15 residues. CDR1 is SGHAT and CDR2 is FQNNGV in the germline V gene. CDR3 coding DNA: TGTGCCAGCAGCTTGTTTGGGACAGGAATACTAGCCCTCCACTTT. Translated, it gives CASSLFGTGILALHF.

The chain joins TRBV25-1 to TRBJ1-3, with D unclear. Per the germline V gene, CDR1 is MGHDK and CDR2 is SYGVNS. The CDR3 contains 14 residues. V gave up 3 bases and J gave up 0 bases, with 6 bases separating them. CDR3 residues: CASSDPISGNTIYF. For the CDR3, the DNA is TGTGCCAGCAGTGATCCAATCTCTGGAAACACCATATATTTT. The full variable domain, in which reference TRBV25-1 and TRBJ1-3 provide the parts outside the CDR3, is EADIYQTPRYLVIGTGKKITLECSQTMGHDKMYWYQQDPGMELHLIHYSYGVNSTEKGDLSSESTVSRIRTEHFPLTLESARPSHTSQYLCASSDPISGNTIYFGEGSWLTVV.

This chain joins TRBV6-2 or TRBV6-3 and TRBJ1-1; 9 bases are shared with TRBD1. The CDR3 has 16 residues. V trimming: 6 bases; J trimming: 2 bases; junction bases outside the gene matches: 10. CDR1 and CDR2 (germline): MNHEY, SVGEGT. The CDR3 DNA reads TGTGCCAGCAGCACGGCATGGACAGGGGCAAACACTGAAGCTTTCTTT. It codes for CASSTAWTGANTEAFF.

This clone turned up a few times. The CDR3 sequence: CASGDTPGYNEKLFF. CDR3 nucleotide sequence: TGCGCCAGCGGGGACACTCCAGGTTATAATGAAAAACTGTTTTTT. The gene calls are TRBV5-1 and TRBJ1-4, with a possible D match to TRBD1 (6 bases). This CDR3 is built from 15 residues. Germline V gene lookup returns CDR1 SGHRS and CDR2 YFSETQ. Trimming pared 7 bases from V and 4 bases from J, leaving 17 bases between.

The chain combines TRBV9 with TRBJ2-3, with no clear D. V was clipped by 3 bases and J by 1 base, with 9 bases between them. CDR3 length: 14 residues. Germline CDR1 is SGDLS and CDR2 is YYNGEE. CDR3 region: CASSDRRGTDTQYF. The CDR3 bases are TGTGCCAGCAGCGACCGACGGGGCACAGATACGCAGTATTTT. The full variable domain, completed using reference TRBV9 and TRBJ2-3, is DSGVTQTPKHLITATGQRVTLRCSPRSGDLSVYWYQQSLDQGLQFLIQYYNGEERAKGNILERFSAQQFPDLHSELNLSSLELGDSALYFCASSDRRGTDTQYFGPGTRLTVL.

The chain is built from TRBV5-8 and TRBJ1-1; maybe TRBD1 (5 bases). CDR1 and CDR2 from the germline V gene are SGHTS and YDEGEE. V was cut by 0 bases and J by 1 base, with 7 bases left in between. The CDR3 extends over 14 amino acids. CDR3 protein: CASSLVTGNTEAFF. The CDR3 region has the DNA TGTGCCAGCAGCTTGGTAACAGGGAACACTGAAGCTTTCTTT.

CDR3 DNA sequence: TGTGCCAGCAGTACGACTCCGTACAATGAGCAGTTCTTC. It specifies CASSTTPYNEQFF. The V call is TRBV3-1 (or the pseudogene TRBV3-2), the J call TRBJ2-1; no definite D call. CDR1 is LGHDT, CDR2 YNNKEL, per germline (reference sequence). V lost 6 bases and J lost 4, with 10 bases in between. This CDR3 has 13 amino acids.

The V call is TRBV2, the J call TRBJ1-1; no clear D gene. The CDR3 extends over 11 amino acids. In germline, CDR1 is SNHLY, CDR2 FYNNEI. Trimming left V 8 bases short and J 3 bases short, with 7 bases between. The CDR3 coding sequence is TGTGCCAGCGTAATAGACACTGAAGCTTTCTTT. Translation gives CASVIDTEAFF.

The chain combines TRBV7-6 with TRBJ2-1, with a possible D match to TRBD2 (5 bases). Germline CDR1 SGHVS, CDR2 FNYEAQ. V shed 1 base and J shed 9 bases, with 13 bases lying between them. This CDR3 is built from 14 residues. The CDR3 protein is CASSLGGSEGEQFF. The CDR3 DNA follows: TGTGCCAGCAGCTTAGGGGGTAGCGAAGGTGAGCAGTTCTTC.

The chain uses TRBV24-1 and TRBJ2-7; D might be TRBD1 (6 bases). Germline CDR1 reads KGHDR; CDR2 reads SFDVKD. Trimming stripped 4 bases from V and 6 bases from J, with 12 bases between. This CDR3 region has 13 residues. CDR3 in amino acids: CATSESIGGEQYF. The CDR3 DNA reads TGTGCCACCAGTGAATCTATAGGGGGCGAGCAGTACTTC.

The V gene is TRBV25-1, the J gene TRBJ2-5; 8 bases agree with TRBD1. The ends lost 4 bases at V and 3 bases at J; junction bases unmatched: 7. The CDR3 is 15 residues long. Germline V lookup: CDR1 MGHDK, CDR2 SYGVNS. CDR3 amino acids: CASSGTGLGEETQYF. The CDR3 DNA sequence: TGTGCCAGCAGTGGGACAGGGTTGGGAGAAGAGACCCAGTACTTC.

The V call is TRBV27, the J call TRBJ2-1; D possibly corresponds to TRBD1 (6 bases). V lost 3 bases and J 9 bases, leaving 12 bases between the germline ends. From germline, CDR1 is MNHEY and CDR2 SMNVEV (reference sequence). CDR3 length equals 13 residues. CDR3 bases: TGTGCCAGCAGTTTCGTCACAGGGTCTGAGCAGTTCTTC. It specifies CASSFVTGSEQFF.

This chain joins TRBV27 and TRBJ2-5, with TRBD1 as a possible D gene (6 bases). The CDR3 sequence is 12 residues long. The V and J ends lost 8 bases and 4 bases respectively, with 11 bases between them. Germline-derived CDR1 and CDR2 are MNHEY and SMNVEV (reference sequence). The CDR3 sequence is CASATGPETQYF. CDR3 sequence (DNA): TGTGCCAGCGCGACAGGCCCAGAGACCCAGTACTTC.

This clone was seen once. V gene TRBV28 combines with J gene TRBJ2-5; 12 bases are shared with TRBD2. The germline V gene has CDR1 MDHEN and CDR2 SYDVKM. J was trimmed by 2 bases and V by 2 bases; bases with no gene match: 12. This CDR3 contains 19 residues. The CDR3 bases are TGTGCCAGCAGTTTAGAAATCCCGCTAGCGGGAGGGGGTCAAGAGACCCAGTACTTC. This translates into CASSLEIPLAGGGQETQYF.

The chain couples TRBV9 to TRBJ2-1; D not resolved. Trimming took 0 bases from V and 0 from J, leaving 7 bases between them. The CDR3 contains 15 residues. From germline, CDR1 is SGDLS and CDR2 YYNGEE. Written as DNA, the CDR3 is TGTGCCAGCAGCGTAGCCAGGTTCTCCTACAATGAGCAGTTCTTC. Its protein is CASSVARFSYNEQFF.

This chain connects TRBV27 to TRBJ1-2; 8 bases match TRBD1. The CDR3 contains 13 residues. Germline V gene sequence: CDR1 MNHEY, CDR2 SMNVEV (reference sequence). V lost 7 bases to trimming and J lost 8 bases; unmatched junction nucleotides: 9. CDR3 region: CASTGQGAIGYTF. In DNA form, the CDR3 reads TGTGCCAGCACGGGGCAGGGGGCGATAGGCTACACCTTC.

The V and J genes are TRBV3-1 (or the pseudogene TRBV3-2) and TRBJ1-5; a weak D match, TRBD1 (6 bases). This CDR3 spans 14 amino acids. The V and J ends lost 1 base and 7 bases respectively, with 11 bases between them. Germline values: CDR1 LGHDT, CDR2 YNNKEL (reference sequence). The chain's CDR3 is CASSQGQGWQPQHF. Here the CDR3 DNA reads TGTGCCAGCAGCCAAGGGCAGGGGTGGCAGCCCCAGCATTTT.

There are many counts of this clone. This rearrangement joins TRBV28 to TRBJ2-5; the match to TRBD1 covers 9 bases. This CDR3 has 15 residues. Germline CDR1 is MDHEN and CDR2 is SYDVKM. J was trimmed by 5 bases and V by 6 bases; bases with no gene match: 10. The CDR3, as DNA: TGTGCCAGCAGATACAGGGGGCTAATGGGGGAGACCCAGTACTTC. Amino acid sequence: CASRYRGLMGETQYF.

This chain links TRBV5-1 with TRBJ2-7, with D possibly TRBD1 on 6 matching bases. Trimming removed 0 bases at V and 3 bases at J, with 13 bases between. The CDR3 has 15 amino acids. Germline-derived CDR1 and CDR2 are SGHRS and YFSETQ. CDR3 amino acids: CASSLGGTSVYEQYF. The CDR3 DNA reads as TGCGCCAGCAGCTTGGGTGGGACAAGCGTCTACGAGCAGTACTTC.

The chain combines TRBV30 with TRBJ1-4, with D tentatively TRBD1 (6 bases). The CDR3 spans 17 residues. The V end lost 0 bases, the J end lost 1 base, and 15 bases lay between the germline ends. The germline CDR1 and CDR2 sequences are GTSNPN and SVGIG (reference sequence). The CDR3 reads CAWSVLGRGVTNEKLFF. The CDR3 nucleotides are TGTGCCTGGAGTGTATTGGGCAGGGGAGTAACTAATGAAAAACTGTTTTTT.

The gene calls are TRBV3-1 (or the pseudogene TRBV3-2) and TRBJ1-6; 8 positions match TRBD1. The CDR3 spans 15 residues. Trimming at V came to 4 bases and at J to 7 bases, leaving 6 bases not matched to a gene. Looked up from germline, CDR1 is LGHDT and CDR2 is YNNKEL (reference sequence). CDR3 sequence reads: CASSPRTGRNSPLHF. The CDR3 DNA reads TGTGCCAGCAGCCCCCGGACAGGGAGGAATTCACCCCTCCACTTT.